A few counts support the clone carrying this TCR beta chain. No antigen is known for it. By 5'RACE template switching, TCR cDNA was produced, with a universal primer site and UMIs added in the process. TCRdb called the 5' RACE reads again in MiXCR, with one record for every CDR3 protein. The data hold 500,000 to 700,000 distinct CDR3 sequences, with roughly 19% observed a single time. This record comes from a study of T cells after yellow fever vaccination. The study's findings and limits: FACS-sorted repertoires could harbor abundant contaminating bulk-population clonotypes. A small proportion of clonotypes was detected in both the CD4 and CD8 compartments.

V was cut by 2 bases and J by 10 bases, with 12 bases left in between. The CDR3 length is 13 residues. The TCR was taken from a man aged 30-40 years who received the YFV17D yellow fever vaccine. This chain joins TRBV12-3 or TRBV12-4 and TRBJ2-1; D unresolved. This specimen was PBMCs, taken 15 days after the yellow fever booster vaccination. The CDR3 DNA is TGTGCCAGCAGTTTAAGCCGGAGAGTCGAGCAGTTCTTC. Its protein is CASSLSRRVEQFF.